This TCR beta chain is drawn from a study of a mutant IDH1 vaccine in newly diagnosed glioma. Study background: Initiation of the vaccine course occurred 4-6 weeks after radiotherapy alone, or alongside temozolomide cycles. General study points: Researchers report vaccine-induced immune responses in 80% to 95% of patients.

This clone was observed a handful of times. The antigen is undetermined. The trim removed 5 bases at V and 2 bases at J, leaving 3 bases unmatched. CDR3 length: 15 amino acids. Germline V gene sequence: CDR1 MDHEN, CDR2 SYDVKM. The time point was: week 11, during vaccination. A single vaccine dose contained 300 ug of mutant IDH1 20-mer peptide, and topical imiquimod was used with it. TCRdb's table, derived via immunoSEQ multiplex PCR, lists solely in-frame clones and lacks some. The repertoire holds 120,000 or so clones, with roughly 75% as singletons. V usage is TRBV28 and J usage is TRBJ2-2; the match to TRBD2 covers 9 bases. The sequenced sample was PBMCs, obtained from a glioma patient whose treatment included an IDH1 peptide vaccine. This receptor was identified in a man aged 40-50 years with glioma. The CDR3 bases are TGTGCCAGCAGTAGACTAGCGGTTAACACCGGGGAGCTGTTTTTT. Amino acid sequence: CASSRLAVNTGELFF.